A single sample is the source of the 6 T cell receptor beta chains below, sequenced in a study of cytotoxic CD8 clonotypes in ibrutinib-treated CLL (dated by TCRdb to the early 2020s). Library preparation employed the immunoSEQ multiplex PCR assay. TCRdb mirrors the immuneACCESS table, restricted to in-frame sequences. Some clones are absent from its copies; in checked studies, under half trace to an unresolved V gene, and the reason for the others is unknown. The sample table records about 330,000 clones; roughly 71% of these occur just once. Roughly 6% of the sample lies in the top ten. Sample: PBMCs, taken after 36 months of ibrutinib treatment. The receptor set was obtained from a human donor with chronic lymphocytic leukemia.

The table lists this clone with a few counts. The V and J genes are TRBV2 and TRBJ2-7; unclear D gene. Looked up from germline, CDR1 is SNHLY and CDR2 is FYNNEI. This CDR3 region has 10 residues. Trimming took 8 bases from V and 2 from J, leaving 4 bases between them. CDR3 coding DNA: TGTGCCAGCGGGGCCTACGAGCAGTACTTC. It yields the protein CASGAYEQYF.

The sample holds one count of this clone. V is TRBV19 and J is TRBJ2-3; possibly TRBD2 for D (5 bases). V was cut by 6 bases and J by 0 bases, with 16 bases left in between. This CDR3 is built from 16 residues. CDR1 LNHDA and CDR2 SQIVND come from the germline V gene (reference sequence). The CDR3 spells CASSLRGLGSTDTQYF. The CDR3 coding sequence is TGTGCCAGTAGCCTAAGAGGGTTGGGGAGCACAGATACGCAGTATTTT.

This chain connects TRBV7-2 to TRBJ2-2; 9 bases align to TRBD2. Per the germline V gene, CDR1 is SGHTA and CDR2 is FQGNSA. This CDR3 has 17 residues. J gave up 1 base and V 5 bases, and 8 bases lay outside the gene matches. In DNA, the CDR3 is TGTGCCAGCAGCCCCCACCCACTAGCGGGGAACACCGGGGAGCTGTTTTTT. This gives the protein CASSPHPLAGNTGELFF.

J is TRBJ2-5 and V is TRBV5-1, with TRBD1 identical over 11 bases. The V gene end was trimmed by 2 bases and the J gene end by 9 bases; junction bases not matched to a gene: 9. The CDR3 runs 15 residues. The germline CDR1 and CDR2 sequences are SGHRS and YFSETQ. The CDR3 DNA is TGCGCCAGCAGCTTATCGTCTACGGGACAGGGGGCCCAGTACTTC. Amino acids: CASSLSSTGQGAQYF.

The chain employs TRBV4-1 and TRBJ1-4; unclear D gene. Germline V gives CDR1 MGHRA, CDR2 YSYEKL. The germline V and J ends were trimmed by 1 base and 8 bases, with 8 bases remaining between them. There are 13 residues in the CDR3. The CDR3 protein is CASSQGIREKLFF. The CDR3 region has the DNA TGCGCCAGCAGCCAAGGAATCCGGGAAAAACTGTTTTTT.

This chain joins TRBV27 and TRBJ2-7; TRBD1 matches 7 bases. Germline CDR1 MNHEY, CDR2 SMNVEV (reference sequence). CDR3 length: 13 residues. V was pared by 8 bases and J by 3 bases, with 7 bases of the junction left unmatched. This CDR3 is CASGTGQIYEQYF. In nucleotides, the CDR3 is TGTGCCAGCGGGACGGGACAGATCTACGAGCAGTACTTC.